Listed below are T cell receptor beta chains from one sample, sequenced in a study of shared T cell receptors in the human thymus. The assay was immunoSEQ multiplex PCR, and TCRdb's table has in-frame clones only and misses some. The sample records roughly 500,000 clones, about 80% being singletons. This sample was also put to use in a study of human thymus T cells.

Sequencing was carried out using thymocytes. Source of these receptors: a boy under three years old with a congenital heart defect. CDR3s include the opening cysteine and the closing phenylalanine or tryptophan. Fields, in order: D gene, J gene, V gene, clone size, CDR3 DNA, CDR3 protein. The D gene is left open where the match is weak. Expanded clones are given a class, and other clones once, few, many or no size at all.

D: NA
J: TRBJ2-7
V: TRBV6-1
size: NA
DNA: TGTGCCAGCAGACCAAGCCCCTACGAGCAGTACTTC
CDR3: CASRPSPYEQYF

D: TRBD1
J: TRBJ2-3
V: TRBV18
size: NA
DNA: TGTGCCAGCTCCCCCGACAGGGCAATAGGGCGGCGCACAGATACGCAGTATTTT
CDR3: CASSPDRAIGRRTDTQYF

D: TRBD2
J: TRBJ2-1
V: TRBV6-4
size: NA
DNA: TGTGCCAGCAGTGATTCCCCTCGACTAGCGGGCTCGGGGTCCTACAATGAGCAGTTCTTC
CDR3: CASSDSPRLAGSGSYNEQFF

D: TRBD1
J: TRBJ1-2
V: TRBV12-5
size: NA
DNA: TGTGCTAGTGGTTTGGAAGGGGGTTCAGGGGGCATGGGCTATGGCTACACCTTC
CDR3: CASGLEGGSGGMGYGYTF

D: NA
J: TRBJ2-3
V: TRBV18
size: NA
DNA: TGTGCCAGCTCACCACAGGTAGCCCCCCCCCGGCATACGCAGTATTTT
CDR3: CASSPQVAPPRHTQYF

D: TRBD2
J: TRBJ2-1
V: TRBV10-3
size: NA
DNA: TGTGCCATCAGTGACGGGCGGGAGCACTATGAGCAGTTCTTC
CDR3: CAISDGREHYEQFF

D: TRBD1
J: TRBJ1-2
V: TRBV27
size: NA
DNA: TGTGCCAGCAGTGCCTCAGGGGGGTATAACTATGGCTACACCTTC
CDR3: CASSASGGYNYGYTF

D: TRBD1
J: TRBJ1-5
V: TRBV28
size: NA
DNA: TGTGCCAGCAGTTTCCGTTGCAGGCAGGGGGCGCGGGTCGTGAAGAATCAGCCCCAGCATTTT
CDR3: CASSFRCRQGARVVKNQPQHF

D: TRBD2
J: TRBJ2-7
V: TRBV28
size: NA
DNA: TGTGCCAGCAGTGGACCGGGACTAGTGTCCTACGAGCAGTACTTC
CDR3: CASSGPGLVSYEQYF

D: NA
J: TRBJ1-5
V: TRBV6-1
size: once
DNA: TGTGCCAGCAGTGAAAGAGGGCAGGAAAATCAGCCCCAGCATTTT
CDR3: CASSERGQENQPQHF

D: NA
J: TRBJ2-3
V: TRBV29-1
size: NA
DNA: TGCAGCGTGCCCCTCGGAGGTTCCACAGATACGCAGTATTTT
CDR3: CSVPLGGSTDTQYF

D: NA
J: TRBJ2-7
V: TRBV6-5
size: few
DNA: TGTGCCAGCAGTCCCGGGACACACTACGAGCAGTACTTC
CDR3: CASSPGTHYEQYF

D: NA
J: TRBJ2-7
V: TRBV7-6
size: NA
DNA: TGTGCCAGCAGCTTTGAGAGGGAGGTAAAGAACCACGAGCAGTACTTC
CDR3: CASSFEREVKNHEQYF

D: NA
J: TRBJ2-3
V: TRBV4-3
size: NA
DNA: TGCGCCAGCAGCCGTATCAGGACTGGTTTGCGAGATACGCAGTATTTT
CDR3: CASSRIRTGLRDTQYF

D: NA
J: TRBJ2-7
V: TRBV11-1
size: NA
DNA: TGTGCCAGCAGCGTCGGGCAGGGAAGGGACGAGCAGTACTTC
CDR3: CASSVGQGRDEQYF

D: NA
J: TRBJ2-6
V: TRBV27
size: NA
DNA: TGTGCCAGCAGTCGCAAAACTCAGGGCCCCAGCGTCCTGACTTTC
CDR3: CASSRKTQGPSVLTF

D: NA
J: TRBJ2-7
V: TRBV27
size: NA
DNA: TGTGCCAGCACCCTTTACAGGGACCGCTCCTACGAGCAGTACTTC
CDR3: CASTLYRDRSYEQYF

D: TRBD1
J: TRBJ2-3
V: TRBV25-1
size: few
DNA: TGTGCCAGCAGTGAATCGGGACAGGGGAGAACAGATACGCAGTATTTT
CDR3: CASSESGQGRTDTQYF

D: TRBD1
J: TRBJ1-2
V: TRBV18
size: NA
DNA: TGTGCCAGCTCACCAGGCGACAGGGGGGACTATGGCTACACCTTC
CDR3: CASSPGDRGDYGYTF

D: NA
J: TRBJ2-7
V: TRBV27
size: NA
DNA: TGTGCCAGCAGTCCCGTCGACAGAATCTCCTGTTACGAGCAGTACTTC
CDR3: CASSPVDRISCYEQYF

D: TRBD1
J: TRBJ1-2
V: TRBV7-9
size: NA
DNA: TGTGCCAGCAGCTGGGGACAGGAGAACTATGGCTACACCTTC
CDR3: CASSWGQENYGYTF

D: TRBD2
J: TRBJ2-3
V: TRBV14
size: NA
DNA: TGTGCCAGCAGCCAAGAACTAGCGCTAGCTAGCACAGATACGCAGTATTTT
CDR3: CASSQELALASTDTQYF

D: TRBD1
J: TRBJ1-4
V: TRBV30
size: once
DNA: TGTGCCTGGCACAGGGGGCAGAGAATTGCGAAACTGTTTTTT
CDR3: CAWHRGQRIAKLFF

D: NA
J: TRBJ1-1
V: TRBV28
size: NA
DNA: TGTGCCAGCAGTTACCTTTGGACGGGGGGTACTGAAGCTTTCTTT
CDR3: CASSYLWTGGTEAFF

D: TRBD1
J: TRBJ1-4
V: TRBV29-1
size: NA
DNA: TGCAGCGTTCGTCCTGGGACAGGGGGCTCTAATGAAAAACTGTTTTTT
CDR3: CSVRPGTGGSNEKLFF

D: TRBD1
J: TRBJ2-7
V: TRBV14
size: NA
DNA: TGTGCCAGCAGCCTGCGGACAGGGGATCCCTACGAGCAGTACTTC
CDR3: CASSLRTGDPYEQYF

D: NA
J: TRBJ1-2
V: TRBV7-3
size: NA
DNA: TGTGCCAGCAGCCTCTATGGCTACACCTTC
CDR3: CASSLYGYTF

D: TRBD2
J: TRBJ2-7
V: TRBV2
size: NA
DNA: TGTGCCAGCATCGCCGGGACCCCCGTTGCCCGGCCCAGACTAGCGGGTTTCTACGAGCAGTACTTC
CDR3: CASIAGTPVARPRLAGFYEQYF

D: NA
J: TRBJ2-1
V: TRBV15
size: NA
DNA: TGTGCCACCAGCAGTTTTAAGGCGGGTCTCTCCTACAATGAGCAGTTCTTC
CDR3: CATSSFKAGLSYNEQFF

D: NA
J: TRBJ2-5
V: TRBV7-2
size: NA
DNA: TGTGCCAGCAGCTTAACGCGGAAGCCGGAAGAGACCCAGTACTTC
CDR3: CASSLTRKPEETQYF

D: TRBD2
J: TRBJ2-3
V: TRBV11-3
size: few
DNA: TGTGCCAGCAGCTTAAGTGCCGGGAGGACGCAGTATTTT
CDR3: CASSLSAGRTQYF

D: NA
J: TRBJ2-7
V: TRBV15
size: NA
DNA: TGTGCCACCAGCAGATCGGCCTCGGGACTGGCGGAGGCCTACGAGCAGTACTTC
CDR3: CATSRSASGLAEAYEQYF

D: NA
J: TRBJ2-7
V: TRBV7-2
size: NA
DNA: TGTGCCAGCAGCTTAAGATCCGACCCGCATTCGGGTGAGCAGTACTTC
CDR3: CASSLRSDPHSGEQYF

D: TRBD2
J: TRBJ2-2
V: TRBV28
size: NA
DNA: TGTGCCAGCAGTACCGGACTAGCGGGAGGGCCACACACCGGGGAGCTGTTTTTT
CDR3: CASSTGLAGGPHTGELFF

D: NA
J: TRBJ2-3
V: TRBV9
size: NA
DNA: TGTGCCAGCAGCGTAGATCAGCGATCACTCACAGATACGCAGTATTTT
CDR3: CASSVDQRSLTDTQYF

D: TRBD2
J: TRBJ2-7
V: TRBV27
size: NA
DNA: TGTGCCAGCAGTTCGCGGGGGGTGGACTACGAGCAGTACTTC
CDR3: CASSSRGVDYEQYF

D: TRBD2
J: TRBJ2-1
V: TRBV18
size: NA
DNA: TGTGCCAGCCCCCCGGGAGCGGGAGACAATTACAATGAGCAGTTCTTC
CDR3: CASPPGAGDNYNEQFF

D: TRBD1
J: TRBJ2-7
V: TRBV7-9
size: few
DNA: TGTGCCAGCAGCTCTACACCTCGGACAGGGGCCTACGAGCAGTACTTC
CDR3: CASSSTPRTGAYEQYF

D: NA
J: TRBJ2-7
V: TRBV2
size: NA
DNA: TGTGCCAGCAGTGAACGCAGGGACTCTTCCTACGAGCAGTACTTC
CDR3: CASSERRDSSYEQYF

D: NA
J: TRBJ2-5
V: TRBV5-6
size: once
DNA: TGTGCCAGCAGCTTGGATGGGGCAGGGGAAGAGACCCAGTACTTC
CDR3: CASSLDGAGEETQYF

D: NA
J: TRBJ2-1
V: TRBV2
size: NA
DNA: TGTGCCAGCAGCCAGAAGCGATCCTACAATGAGCAGTTCTTC
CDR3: CASSQKRSYNEQFF

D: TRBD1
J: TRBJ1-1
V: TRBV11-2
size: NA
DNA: TGTGCCAGCAGCCCGGACAGGGAGAACACTGAAGCTTTCTTT
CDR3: CASSPDRENTEAFF

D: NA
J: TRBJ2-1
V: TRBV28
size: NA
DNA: TGTGCCAGCAGTTTTAGGCTAGCTCATGAGCAGTTCTTC
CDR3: CASSFRLAHEQFF

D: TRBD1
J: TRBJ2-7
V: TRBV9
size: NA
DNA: TGTGCCAGCAGCGGAGGACCGGGACAGGGACCCTACGAGCAGTACTTC
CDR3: CASSGGPGQGPYEQYF

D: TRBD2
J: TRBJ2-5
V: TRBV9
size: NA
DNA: TGTGCCAGCAGCGTGTCCCCGGGACTAGCGCGGGAGACCCAGTACTTC
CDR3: CASSVSPGLARETQYF

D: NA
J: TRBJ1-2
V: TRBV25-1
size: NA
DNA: TGTGCCAGCAGTGCGAGTAGACAGACCTCTAACTATGGCTACACCTTC
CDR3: CASSASRQTSNYGYTF

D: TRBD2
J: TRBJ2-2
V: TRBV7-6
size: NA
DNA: TGTGCCAGCAGGAGGACTAGCGGGAGGAGGACCGGGGAGCTGTTTTTT
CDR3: CASRRTSGRRTGELFF

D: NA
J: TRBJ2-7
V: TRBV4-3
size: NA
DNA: TGCGCCAGCAGCCGTTGGTCCTTGGCTCAGGAGGCCCACGAGCAGTACTTC
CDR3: CASSRWSLAQEAHEQYF

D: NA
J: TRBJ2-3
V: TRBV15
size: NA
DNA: TGTGCCACCAGCAGAGGGAGAGGGAAGAGGAGCACAGATACGCAGTATTTT
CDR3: CATSRGRGKRSTDTQYF

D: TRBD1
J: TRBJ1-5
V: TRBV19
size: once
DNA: TGTGCCAGTAGTAAGTGGACAGGGGAGTCGGCGGGTCAGCCCCAGCATTTT
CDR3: CASSKWTGESAGQPQHF

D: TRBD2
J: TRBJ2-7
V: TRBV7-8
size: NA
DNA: TGTGCCAGCAGCTTAGCCGAGACTAGCGTTACCTCCTACGAGCAGTACTTC
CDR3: CASSLAETSVTSYEQYF

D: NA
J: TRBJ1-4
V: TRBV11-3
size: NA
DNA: TGTGCCAGCAGCCACCGACCCGGGGAAAAACTGTTTTTT
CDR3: CASSHRPGEKLFF

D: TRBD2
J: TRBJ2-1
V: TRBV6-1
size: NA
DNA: TGTGCCAGCAGTGAAGCGCGGTCTAGCGGGGAAACCTACAATGAGCAGTTCTTC
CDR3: CASSEARSSGETYNEQFF

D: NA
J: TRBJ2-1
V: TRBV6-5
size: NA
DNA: TGTGCCAGCAGTTACTTAAAGGGAGAGAGACCGAATGAGCAGTTCTTC
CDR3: CASSYLKGERPNEQFF

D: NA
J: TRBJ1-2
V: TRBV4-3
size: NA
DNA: TGCGCCAGCAGCCAAGATTCGGGCGGGTTTAACTATGGCTACACCTTC
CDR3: CASSQDSGGFNYGYTF

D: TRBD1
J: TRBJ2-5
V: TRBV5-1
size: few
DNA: TGCGCCAGCAGCTTGGGAGGACAGGGGGAGACCCAGTACTTC
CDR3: CASSLGGQGETQYF